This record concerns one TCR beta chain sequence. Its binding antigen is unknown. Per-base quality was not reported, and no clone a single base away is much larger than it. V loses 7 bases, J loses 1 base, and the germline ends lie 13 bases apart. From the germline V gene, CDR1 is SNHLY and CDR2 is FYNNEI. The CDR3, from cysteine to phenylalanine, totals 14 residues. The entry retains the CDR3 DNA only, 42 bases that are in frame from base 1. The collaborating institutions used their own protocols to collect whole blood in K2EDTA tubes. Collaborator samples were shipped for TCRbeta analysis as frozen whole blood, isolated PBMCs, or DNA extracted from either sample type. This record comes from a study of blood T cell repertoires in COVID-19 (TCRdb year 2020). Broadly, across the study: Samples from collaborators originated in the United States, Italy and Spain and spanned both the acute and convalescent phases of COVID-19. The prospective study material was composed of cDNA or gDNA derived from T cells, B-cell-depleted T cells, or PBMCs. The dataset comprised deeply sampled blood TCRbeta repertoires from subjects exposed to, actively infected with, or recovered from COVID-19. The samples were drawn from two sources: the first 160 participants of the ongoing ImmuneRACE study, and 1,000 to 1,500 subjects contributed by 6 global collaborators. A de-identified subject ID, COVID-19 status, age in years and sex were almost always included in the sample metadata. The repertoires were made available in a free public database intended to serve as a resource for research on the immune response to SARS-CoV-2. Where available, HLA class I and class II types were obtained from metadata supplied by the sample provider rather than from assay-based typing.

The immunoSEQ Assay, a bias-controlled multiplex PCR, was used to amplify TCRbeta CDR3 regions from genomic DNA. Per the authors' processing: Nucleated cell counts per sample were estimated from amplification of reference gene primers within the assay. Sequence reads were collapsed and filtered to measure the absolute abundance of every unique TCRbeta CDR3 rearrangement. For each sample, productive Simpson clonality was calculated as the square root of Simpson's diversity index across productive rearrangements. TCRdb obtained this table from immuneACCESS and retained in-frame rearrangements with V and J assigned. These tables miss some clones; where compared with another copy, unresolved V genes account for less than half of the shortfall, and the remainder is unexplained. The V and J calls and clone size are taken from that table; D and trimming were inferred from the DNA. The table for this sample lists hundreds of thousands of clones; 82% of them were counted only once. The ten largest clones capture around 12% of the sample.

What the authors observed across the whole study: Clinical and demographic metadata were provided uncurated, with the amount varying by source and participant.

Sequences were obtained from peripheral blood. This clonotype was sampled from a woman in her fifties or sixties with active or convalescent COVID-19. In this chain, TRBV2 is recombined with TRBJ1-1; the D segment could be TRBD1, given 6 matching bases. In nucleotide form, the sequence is TGTGCCAGCATTTGGGGGACACCGAACACTGAAGCTTTCTTT. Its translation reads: CASIWGTPNTEAFF.